A single sample is the source of the 9 T cell receptor beta chains below, sequenced in a study of shared clonotypes between healthy human individuals. Clones were read by immunoSEQ multiplex PCR, and TCRdb kept only the in-frame ones, dropping some. Among about 2.4 million clones, roughly 93% were seen once, and the ten largest hold approximately 0.35%. The source material was naive CD4+ T cells from PBMCs. Subset indicated: CD45RA+ positively selected. These receptors originate from a man younger than 35 in good health. Some clones in this sample may be carry-over from other donors' samples.

The chain recombines TRBV27 with TRBJ1-2; 9 bases align to TRBD1. Trimming cost V 5 bases and J 6 bases; bases outside gene matches: 13. CDR3 length: 16 residues. Germline-derived CDR1 and CDR2 are MNHEY and SMNVEV (reference sequence). CDR3 sequence (DNA): TGTGCCAGCAGTCTTAGACCGGGACAGGGCTTCCATGGCTACACCTTC. Residues: CASSLRPGQGFHGYTF.

This clone occurred once. This sequence joins TRBV7-8 and TRBJ2-5, with TRBD2 matching 7 bases. CDR1 is SGHVS, CDR2 FQNEAQ, per germline. This CDR3 is 12 amino acids long. Germline trimming cut 7 bases from V and 7 bases from J; bases unmatched to any gene: 6. DNA for the CDR3: TGTGCCAGCAACCGGGGGGAAGCGACCCAGTACTTC. Residues: CASNRGEATQYF.

This clone was observed a few times. This same CDR3 is encoded by further DNA sequences in the sample. The rearrangement joins TRBV5-1 to TRBJ1-1, with 8 bases lining up with TRBD1. The CDR3 is 14 amino acids. Germline assignment: CDR1 SGHRS and CDR2 YFSETQ. J lost 4 bases, V lost 0 bases, and 2 bases had no gene match. The CDR3 nucleotides are TGCGCCAGCAGCTTGGACAGGGGGGGCACTGAAGCTTTCTTT. Translating it yields CASSLDRGGTEAFF.

The rearrangement links TRBV5-4 to TRBJ2-5, with 7 bases identical to TRBD2. Germline trimming cut 0 bases from V and 5 bases from J; bases unmatched to any gene: 13. Germline V CDR1 and CDR2: SGHNT, YYREEE (reference sequence). The CDR3 runs to 17 residues. DNA for the CDR3: TGTGCCAGCAGCTTGGGACAGAGTGGGAGGGAGGGGGAGACCCAGTACTTC. This codes for CASSLGQSGREGETQYF.

The chain is built from TRBV7-9 and TRBJ2-7; 7 nucleotides align to TRBD2. CDR1 is SEHNR, CDR2 FQNEAQ, per germline (reference sequence). This CDR3 spans 17 amino acids. With V trimmed by 0 bases and J by 2 bases, 10 bases remained unmatched. CDR3 residues: CASSLAGVAGPAYEQYF. The CDR3 coding sequence is TGTGCCAGCAGCTTAGCAGGGGTAGCGGGCCCAGCCTACGAGCAGTACTTC.

A single count supports this clone. Within the sample, other DNA sequences also encode this same CDR3. The J gene is TRBJ1-2, the V gene TRBV27, with TRBD1 as a possible D gene (5 bases). V was shortened by 4 bases and J by 5 bases, with 11 bases between the two germline ends. The CDR3 covers 13 residues. Germline V gene sequence: CDR1 MNHEY, CDR2 SMNVEV (reference sequence). The chain's CDR3 is CASSSRGGYGYTF. The CDR3 DNA follows: TGTGCCAGCAGTTCCCGGGGGGGTTATGGCTACACCTTC.

The chain carries TRBV19 and TRBJ2-7; D might be TRBD1 or TRBD2, each matching 5 bases. In germline, CDR1 is LNHDA, CDR2 SQIVND (reference sequence). The CDR3 has 16 amino acids. With 3 bases removed from V and 4 bases from J, the gap between germline ends came to 19 bases. The CDR3 bases are TGTGCCAGTAGTATTCTTCCAGGGACGGATGCTTACGAGCAGTACTTC. Its translation: CASSILPGTDAYEQYF. The full variable domain, in which reference TRBV19 and TRBJ2-7 provide the parts outside the CDR3, is DGGITQSPKYLFRKEGQNVTLSCEQNLNHDAMYWYRQDPGQGLRLIYYSQIVNDFQKGDIAEGYSVSREKKESFPLTVTSAQKNPTAFYLCASSILPGTDAYEQYFGPGTRLTVT.

The CDR3 DNA reads as TGCGCCAGCAGCCAACAGAACACTGAAGCTTTCTTT. Its translation: CASSQQNTEAFF. The gene calls are TRBV4-1 and TRBJ1-1, with no clear D. The CDR3 length is 12 residues. Between the trimmed V and J ends, which lost 2 bases and 1 base, there was a span of 2 bases. Germline assignment: CDR1 MGHRA and CDR2 YSYEKL.

V gene TRBV5-5 combines with J gene TRBJ2-7; 10 nucleotides agree with TRBD1. CDR1 and CDR2 from the germline V gene are SGHKS and YYEKEE (reference sequence). CDR3 length equals 17 residues. The V gene end was trimmed by 4 bases and the J gene end by 0 bases; junction bases not matched to a gene: 10. CDR3 DNA sequence: TGTGCCAGCAGCCTATATTCCGGGACAGGGGCCTCCTACGAGCAGTACTTC. Amino acids: CASSLYSGTGASYEQYF.